This T cell receptor (beta chain) was identified during a study of T cell responses to AZD1222 COVID-19 vaccine. Study conclusions and caveats: At baseline, seropositivity was found in only 5 to 7 AZD1222 recipients.

V trimming: 0 bases; J trimming: 9 bases; junction bases outside the gene matches: 8. The CDR3 sequence is 15 residues long. Germline V gives CDR1 LGHNA, CDR2 YSLEER. Notes on this clone: The antigen remains undetermined.

TCRdb's table, derived via immunoSEQ multiplex PCR, lists solely in-frame clones and lacks some. The sample includes some 99,000 clones, roughly 87% of them seen just once. The V call is TRBV4-3, the J call TRBJ2-1, with 7 bases that match TRBD1. The sample consisted of peripheral blood, taken on day 0 of MenACWY control vaccination. The TCR was taken from an adult in good health. The CDR3 coding sequence is TGCGCCAGCAGCCAAGATTGGCAGGGGGTGACTGAGCAGTTCTTC. Protein product: CASSQDWQGVTEQFF.